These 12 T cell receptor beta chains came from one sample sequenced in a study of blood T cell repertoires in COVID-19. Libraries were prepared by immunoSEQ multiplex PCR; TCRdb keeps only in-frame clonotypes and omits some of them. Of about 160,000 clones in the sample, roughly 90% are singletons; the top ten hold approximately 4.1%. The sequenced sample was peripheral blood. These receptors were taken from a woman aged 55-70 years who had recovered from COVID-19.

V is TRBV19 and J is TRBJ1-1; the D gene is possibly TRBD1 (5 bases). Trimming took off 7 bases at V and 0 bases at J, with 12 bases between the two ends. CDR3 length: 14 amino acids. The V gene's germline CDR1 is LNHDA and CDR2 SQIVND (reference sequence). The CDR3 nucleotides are TGTGCCAGTACCGCCGACAGAGTGAACACTGAAGCTTTCTTT. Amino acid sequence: CASTADRVNTEAFF.

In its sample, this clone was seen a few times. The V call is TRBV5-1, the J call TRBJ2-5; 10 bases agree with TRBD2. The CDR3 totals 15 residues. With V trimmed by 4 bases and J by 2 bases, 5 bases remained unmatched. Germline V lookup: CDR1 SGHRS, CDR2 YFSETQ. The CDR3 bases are TGCGCCAGCAGCGACCCGGGACTAGCGCAAGAGACCCAGTACTTC. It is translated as CASSDPGLAQETQYF.

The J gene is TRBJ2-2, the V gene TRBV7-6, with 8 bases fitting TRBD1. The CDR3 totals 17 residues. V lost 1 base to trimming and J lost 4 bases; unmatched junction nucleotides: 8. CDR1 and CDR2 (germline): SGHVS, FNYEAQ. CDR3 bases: TGTGCCAGCAGCTTAGGCGGGGCAGGGGGCCTCACCGGGGAGCTGTTTTTT. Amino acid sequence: CASSLGGAGGLTGELFF.

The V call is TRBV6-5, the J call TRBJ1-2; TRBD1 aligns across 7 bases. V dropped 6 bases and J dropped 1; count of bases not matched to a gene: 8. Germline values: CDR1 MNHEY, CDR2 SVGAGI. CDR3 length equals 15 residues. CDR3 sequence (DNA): TGTGCCAGCAGCAGGGACAGCCTTTTTAACTATGGCTACACCTTC. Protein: CASSRDSLFNYGYTF.

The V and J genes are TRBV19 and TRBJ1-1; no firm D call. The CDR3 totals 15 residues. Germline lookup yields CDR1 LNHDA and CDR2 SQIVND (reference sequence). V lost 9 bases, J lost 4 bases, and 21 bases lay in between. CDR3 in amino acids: CASSLGVSIATEAFF. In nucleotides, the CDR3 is TGTGCCAGCTCTCTCGGGGTGTCGATTGCCACTGAAGCTTTCTTT.

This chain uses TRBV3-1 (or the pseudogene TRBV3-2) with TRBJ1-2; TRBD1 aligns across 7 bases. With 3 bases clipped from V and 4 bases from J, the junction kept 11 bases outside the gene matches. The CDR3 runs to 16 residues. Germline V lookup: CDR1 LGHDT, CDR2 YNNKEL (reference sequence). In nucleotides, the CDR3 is TGTGCCAGCAGCCACCTTACGAGGGGGCGAATCTATGGCTACACCTTC. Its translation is CASSHLTRGRIYGYTF.

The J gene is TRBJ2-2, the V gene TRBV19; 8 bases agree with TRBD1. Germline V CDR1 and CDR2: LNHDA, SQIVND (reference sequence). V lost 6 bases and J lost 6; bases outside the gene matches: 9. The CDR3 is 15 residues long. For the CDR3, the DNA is TGTGCCAGTAGCCACCGGACAGGGTCCCCCGGGGAGCTGTTTTTT. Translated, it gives CASSHRTGSPGELFF.

The CDR3 region has the DNA TGTGCCACCAGTGACTACGATAAAGCGGGAGAAGCTGGTGAGCAGTTCTTC. Protein product: CATSDYDKAGEAGEQFF. V gene TRBV24-1 combines with J gene TRBJ2-1, with 8 bases that match TRBD2. Unmatched junction bases numbered 16, after V lost 4 bases and J lost 9 bases. The germline V gene encodes CDR1 KGHDR and CDR2 SFDVKD. This CDR3 is 17 amino acids long.

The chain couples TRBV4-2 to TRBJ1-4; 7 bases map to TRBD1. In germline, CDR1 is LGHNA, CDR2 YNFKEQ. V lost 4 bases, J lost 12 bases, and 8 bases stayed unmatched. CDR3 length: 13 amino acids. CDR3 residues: CASSPRQGVELFF. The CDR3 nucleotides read TGTGCCAGCAGCCCTCGACAGGGAGTGGAACTGTTTTTT.

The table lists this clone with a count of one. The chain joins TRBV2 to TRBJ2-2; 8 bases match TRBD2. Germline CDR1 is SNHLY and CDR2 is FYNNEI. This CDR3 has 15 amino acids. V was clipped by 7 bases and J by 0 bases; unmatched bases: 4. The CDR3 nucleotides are TGTGCCAGCATAAGGGGACTAGCGAACACCGGGGAGCTGTTTTTT. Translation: CASIRGLANTGELFF. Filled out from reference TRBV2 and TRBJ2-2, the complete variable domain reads EPEVTQTPSHQVTQMGQEVILRCVPISNHLYFYWYRQILGQKVEFLVSFYNNEISEKSEIFDDQFSVERPDGSNFTLKIRSTKLEDSAMYFCASIRGLANTGELFFGEGSRLTVL.

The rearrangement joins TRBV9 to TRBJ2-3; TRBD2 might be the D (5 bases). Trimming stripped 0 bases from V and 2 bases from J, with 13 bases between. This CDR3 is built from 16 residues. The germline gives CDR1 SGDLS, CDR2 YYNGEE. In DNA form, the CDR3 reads TGTGCCAGCAGCGTAGCAGCGGCCTCCTCCACAGATACGCAGTATTTT. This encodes CASSVAAASSTDTQYF. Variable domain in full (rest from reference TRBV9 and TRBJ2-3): DSGVTQTPKHLITATGQRVTLRCSPRSGDLSVYWYQQSLDQGLQFLIQYYNGEERAKGNILERFSAQQFPDLHSELNLSSLELGDSALYFCASSVAAASSTDTQYFGPGTRLTVL.

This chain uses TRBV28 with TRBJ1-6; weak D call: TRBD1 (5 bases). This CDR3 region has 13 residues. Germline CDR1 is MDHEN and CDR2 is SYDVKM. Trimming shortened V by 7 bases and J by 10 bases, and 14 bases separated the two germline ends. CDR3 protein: CASTAQGISPLHF. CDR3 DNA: TGTGCCAGCACCGCCCAGGGTATCTCACCCCTCCACTTT.